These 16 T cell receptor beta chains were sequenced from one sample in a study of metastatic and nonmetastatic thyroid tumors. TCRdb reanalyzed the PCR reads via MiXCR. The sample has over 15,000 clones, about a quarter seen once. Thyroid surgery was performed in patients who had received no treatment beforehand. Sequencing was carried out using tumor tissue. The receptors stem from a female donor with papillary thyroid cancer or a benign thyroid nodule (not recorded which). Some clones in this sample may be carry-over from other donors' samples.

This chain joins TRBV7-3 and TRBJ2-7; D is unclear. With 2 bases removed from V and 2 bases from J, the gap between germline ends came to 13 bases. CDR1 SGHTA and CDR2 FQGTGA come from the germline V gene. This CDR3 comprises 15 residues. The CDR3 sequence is CASSLSGGSTYEQYF. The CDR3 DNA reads TGTGCCAGCAGCTTATCCGGTGGCTCGACCTACGAGCAGTACTTC.

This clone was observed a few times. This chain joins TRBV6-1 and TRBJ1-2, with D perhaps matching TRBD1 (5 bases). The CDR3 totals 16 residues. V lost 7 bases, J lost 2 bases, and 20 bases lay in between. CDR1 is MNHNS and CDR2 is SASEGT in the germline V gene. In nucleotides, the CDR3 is TGTGCCAGCACCGCCTGTGGGGGACGTAGAAACTATGGCTACACCTTC. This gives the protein CASTACGGRRNYGYTF.

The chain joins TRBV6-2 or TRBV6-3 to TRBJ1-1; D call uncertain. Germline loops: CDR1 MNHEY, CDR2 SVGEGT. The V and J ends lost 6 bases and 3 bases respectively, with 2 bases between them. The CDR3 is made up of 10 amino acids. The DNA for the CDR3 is TGTGCCAGCAGATACACTGAAGCTTTCTTT. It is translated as CASRYTEAFF.

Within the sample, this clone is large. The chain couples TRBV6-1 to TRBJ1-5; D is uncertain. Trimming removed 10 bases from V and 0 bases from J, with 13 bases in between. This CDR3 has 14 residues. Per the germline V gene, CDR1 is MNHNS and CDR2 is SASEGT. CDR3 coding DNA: TGTGCCACCAAGGGTCTCAATAGCAATCAGCCCCAGCATTTT. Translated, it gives CATKGLNSNQPQHF.

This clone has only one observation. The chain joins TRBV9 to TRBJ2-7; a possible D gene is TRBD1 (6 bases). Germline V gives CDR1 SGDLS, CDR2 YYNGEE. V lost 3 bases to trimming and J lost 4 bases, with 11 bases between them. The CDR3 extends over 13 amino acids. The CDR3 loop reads CASSGPQGYEQYF. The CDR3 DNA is TGTGCCAGCAGCGGCCCTCAGGGGTACGAGCAGTACTTC.

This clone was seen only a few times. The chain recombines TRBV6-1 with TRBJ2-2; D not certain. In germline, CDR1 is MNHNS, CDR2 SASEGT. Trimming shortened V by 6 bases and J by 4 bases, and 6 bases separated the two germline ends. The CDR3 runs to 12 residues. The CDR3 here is CASRIITGELFF. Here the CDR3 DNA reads TGTGCCAGCAGGATTATCACCGGGGAGCTGTTTTTT.

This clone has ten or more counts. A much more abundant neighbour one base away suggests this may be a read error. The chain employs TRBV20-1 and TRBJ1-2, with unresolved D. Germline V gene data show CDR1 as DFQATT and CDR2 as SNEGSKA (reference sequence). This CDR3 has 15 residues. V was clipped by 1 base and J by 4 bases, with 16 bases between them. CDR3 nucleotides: TGCAGTGCTAGAGGCACAAGATTCTCTGTCTATGGCTACACCTTC. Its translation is CSARGTRFSVYGYTF.

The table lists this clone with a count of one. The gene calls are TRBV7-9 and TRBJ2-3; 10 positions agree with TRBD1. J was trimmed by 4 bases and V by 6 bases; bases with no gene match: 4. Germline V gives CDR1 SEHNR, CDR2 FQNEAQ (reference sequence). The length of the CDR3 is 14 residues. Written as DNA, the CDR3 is TGTGCCAGCAGTCTGACAGGGGGCTCAGATACGCAGTATTTT. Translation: CASSLTGGSDTQYF. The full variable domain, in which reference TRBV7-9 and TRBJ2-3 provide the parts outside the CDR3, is DTGVSQNPRHKITKRGQNVTFRCDPISEHNRLYWYRQTLGQGPEFLTYFQNEAQLEKSRLLSDRFSAERPKGSFSTLEIQRTEQGDSAMYLCASSLTGGSDTQYFGPGTRLTVL.

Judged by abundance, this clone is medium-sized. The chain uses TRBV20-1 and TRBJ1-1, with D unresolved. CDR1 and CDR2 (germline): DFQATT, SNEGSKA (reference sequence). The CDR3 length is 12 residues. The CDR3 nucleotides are TGCAGCTCCGTATATTTGAACACTGAAGCTTTCTTT. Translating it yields CSSVYLNTEAFF.

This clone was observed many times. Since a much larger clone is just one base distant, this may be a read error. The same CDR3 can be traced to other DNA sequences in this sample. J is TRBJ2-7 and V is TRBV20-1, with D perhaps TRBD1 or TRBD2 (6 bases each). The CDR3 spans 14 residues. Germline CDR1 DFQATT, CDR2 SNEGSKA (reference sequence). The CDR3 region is CSARGNPGAAEQYF. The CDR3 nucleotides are TGCAGTGCCAGAGGGAATCCGGGGGCGGCCGAGCAGTACTTC.

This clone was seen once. CDR3 DNA: TGTGCCTGGAGTATATTCGACTACAATGAGCAGTTCTTC. Translating it yields CAWSIFDYNEQFF. The chain employs TRBV30 and TRBJ2-1; D gene uncertain. This CDR3 has 13 residues. Germline V gene lookup returns CDR1 GTSNPN and CDR2 SVGIG (reference sequence). Deletions cut 2 bases from V and 3 bases from J, with 8 bases between.

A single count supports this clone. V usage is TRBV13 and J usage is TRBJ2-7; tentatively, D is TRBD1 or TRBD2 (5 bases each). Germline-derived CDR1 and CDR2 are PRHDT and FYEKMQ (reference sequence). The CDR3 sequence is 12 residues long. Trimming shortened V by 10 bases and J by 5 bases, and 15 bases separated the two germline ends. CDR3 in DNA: TGTGCCACCCGGTTGGGGGACCACGAGCAGTACTTC. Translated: CATRLGDHEQYF.

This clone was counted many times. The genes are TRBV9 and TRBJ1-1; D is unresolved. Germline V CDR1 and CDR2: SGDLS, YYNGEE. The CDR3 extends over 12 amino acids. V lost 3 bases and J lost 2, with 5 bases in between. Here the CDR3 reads CASSGSNTEAFF. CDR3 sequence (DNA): TGTGCCAGCAGCGGATCAAACACTGAAGCTTTCTTT.

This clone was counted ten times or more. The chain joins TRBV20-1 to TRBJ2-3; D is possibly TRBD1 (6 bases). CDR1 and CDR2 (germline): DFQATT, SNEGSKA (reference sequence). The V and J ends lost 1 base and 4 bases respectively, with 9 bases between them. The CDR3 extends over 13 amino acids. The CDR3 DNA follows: TGCAGTGCTAGAGGGACAGCCCCAGATACGCAGTATTTT. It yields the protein CSARGTAPDTQYF.

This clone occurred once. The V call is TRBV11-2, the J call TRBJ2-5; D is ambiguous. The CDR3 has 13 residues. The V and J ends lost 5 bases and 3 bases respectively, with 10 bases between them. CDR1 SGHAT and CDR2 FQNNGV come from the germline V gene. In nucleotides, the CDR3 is TGTGCCAGCAGCCCACGATTTAAAGAGACCCAGTACTTC. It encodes CASSPRFKETQYF.

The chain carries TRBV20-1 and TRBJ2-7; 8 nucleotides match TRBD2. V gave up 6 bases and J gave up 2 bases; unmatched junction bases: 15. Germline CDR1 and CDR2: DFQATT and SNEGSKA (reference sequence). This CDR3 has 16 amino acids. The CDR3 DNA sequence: TGCAGTGCAAGCCCCCAATTGCGGGGGGCCACCTACGAGCAGTACTTC. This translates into CSASPQLRGATYEQYF.